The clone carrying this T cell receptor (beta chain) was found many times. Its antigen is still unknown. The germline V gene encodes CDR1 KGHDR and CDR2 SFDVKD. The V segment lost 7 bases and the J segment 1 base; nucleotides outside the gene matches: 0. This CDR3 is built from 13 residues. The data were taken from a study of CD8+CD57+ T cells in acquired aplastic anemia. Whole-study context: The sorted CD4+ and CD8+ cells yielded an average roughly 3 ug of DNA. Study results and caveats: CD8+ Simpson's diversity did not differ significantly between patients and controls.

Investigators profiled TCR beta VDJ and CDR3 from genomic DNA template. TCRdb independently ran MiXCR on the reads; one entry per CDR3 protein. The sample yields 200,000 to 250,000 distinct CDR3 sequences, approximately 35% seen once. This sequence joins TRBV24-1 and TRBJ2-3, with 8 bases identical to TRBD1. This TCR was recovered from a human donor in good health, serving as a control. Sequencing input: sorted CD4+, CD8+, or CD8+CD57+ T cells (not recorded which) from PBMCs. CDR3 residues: CATRTGGTDTQYF. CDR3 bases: TGTGCCACCAGGACAGGGGGCACAGATACGCAGTATTTT.